The T cell receptor beta chain under discussion was sequenced for a study of OX40 agonist ivuxolimab in advanced cancers. The study, taken as a whole, reports: Nonresponders included some who also had low normalized T-cell clonal expansion. Clones of CD4+ and CD8+ blood T cells grew by week 6 at doses of 0.1 to 3.0 mg/kg.

Profiling relied on immunoSEQ multiplex PCR, and the TCRdb table lists in-frame clones only, not all of them. Of about 59,000 clones in the sample, 85% to 95% were seen once. As for this clone: Its cognate antigen is unknown.

Germline V gene data show CDR1 as MNHEY and CDR2 as SMNVEV (reference sequence). This CDR3 comprises 13 residues. Trimming shortened V by 4 bases and J by 4 bases, and 10 bases separated the two germline ends. This receptor was taken from an adult with an advanced solid tumor such as melanoma, head and neck, liver or kidney cancer. This specimen was CD4+ or CD8+ T cells sorted from blood, taken in a trial of the OX40 agonist ivuxolimab. This chain uses TRBV27 with TRBJ1-2; maybe TRBD1 (5 bases). CDR3 residues: CASSYSGTYGYTF. For the CDR3, the DNA is TGTGCCAGCAGTTATTCAGGGACCTATGGCTACACCTTC.